This T cell receptor beta chain was documented in a study of blood T cell repertoires in COVID-19. Trimming removed 0 bases from V and 1 base from J, with 12 bases in between. There are 16 residues in the CDR3. Germline V gene sequence: CDR1 MGHRA, CDR2 YSYEKL. In the original analysis: Estimated nucleated cell counts came from reference gene primer amplification. The data were produced by immunoSEQ multiplex PCR, yet TCRdb's version contains in-frame clones alone and is incomplete. The DNA was the basis for D and trimming; V, J and clone size are from that table. The table shows 70,000 or so clones, with around 85% occurring only once.

The clonotype originates from a middle-aged man with COVID-19, enrolled during active disease. This chain joins TRBV4-1 and TRBJ1-2; tentatively, D is TRBD1 (5 bases). Sequencing was carried out using peripheral blood. The CDR3 spells CASSQEGAGYNYGYTF. The CDR3 nucleotides are TGCGCCAGCAGCCAAGAAGGGGCAGGATATAACTATGGCTACACCTTC.